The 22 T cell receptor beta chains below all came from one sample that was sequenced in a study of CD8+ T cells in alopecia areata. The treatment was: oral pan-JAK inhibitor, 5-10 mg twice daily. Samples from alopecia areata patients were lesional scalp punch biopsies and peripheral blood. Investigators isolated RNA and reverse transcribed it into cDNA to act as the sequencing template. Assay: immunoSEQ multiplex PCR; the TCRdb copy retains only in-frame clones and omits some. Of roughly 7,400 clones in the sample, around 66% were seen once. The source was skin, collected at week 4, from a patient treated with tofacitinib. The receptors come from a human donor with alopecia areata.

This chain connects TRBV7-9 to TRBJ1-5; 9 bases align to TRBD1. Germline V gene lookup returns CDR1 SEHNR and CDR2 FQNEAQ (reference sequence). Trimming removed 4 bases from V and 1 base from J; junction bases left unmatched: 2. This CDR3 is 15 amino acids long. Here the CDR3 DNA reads TGTGCCAGCAGCTCCGGGACAGGGAGCAATCAGCCCCAGCATTTT. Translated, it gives CASSSGTGSNQPQHF.

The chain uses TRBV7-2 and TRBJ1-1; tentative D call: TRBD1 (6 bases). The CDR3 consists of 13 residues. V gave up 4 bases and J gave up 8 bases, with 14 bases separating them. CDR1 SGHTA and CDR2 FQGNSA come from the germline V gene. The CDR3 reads CASSSRGQTEAFF. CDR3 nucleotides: TGTGCCAGCAGCTCCAGAGGACAGACCGAAGCTTTCTTT.

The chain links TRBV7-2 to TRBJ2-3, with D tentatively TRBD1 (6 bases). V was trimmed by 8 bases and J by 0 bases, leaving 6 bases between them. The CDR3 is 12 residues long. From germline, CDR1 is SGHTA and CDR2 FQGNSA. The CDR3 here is CASGQSTDTQYF. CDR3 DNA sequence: TGTGCCAGCGGACAGAGCACAGATACGCAGTATTTT.

CDR3 sequence (DNA): TGTGCCAGCCAAGTCCTGGAGCGCAATGAGCAGTTCTTC. This encodes CASQVLERNEQFF. The chain has TRBV5-6 and TRBJ2-1; D not certain. V lost 7 bases, J lost 6 bases, and 14 bases lay in between. Germline CDR1 SGHDT, CDR2 YYEEEE. The CDR3 sequence is 13 residues long.

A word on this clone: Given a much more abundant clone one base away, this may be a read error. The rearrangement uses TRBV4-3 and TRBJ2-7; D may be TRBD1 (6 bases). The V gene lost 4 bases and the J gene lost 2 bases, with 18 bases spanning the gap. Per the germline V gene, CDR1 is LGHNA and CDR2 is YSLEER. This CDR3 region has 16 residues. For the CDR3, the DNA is TGCGCCAGCAGCCCTTTGCCCGGGACACTTACCTACGAGCAGTACTTC. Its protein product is CASSPLPGTLTYEQYF.

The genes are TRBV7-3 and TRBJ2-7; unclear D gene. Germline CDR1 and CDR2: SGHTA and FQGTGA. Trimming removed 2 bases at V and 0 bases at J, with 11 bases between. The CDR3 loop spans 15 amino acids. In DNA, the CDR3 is TGTGCCAGCAGCTTAGGGTTGTCGAGCTCCTACGAGCAGTACTTC. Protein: CASSLGLSSSYEQYF.

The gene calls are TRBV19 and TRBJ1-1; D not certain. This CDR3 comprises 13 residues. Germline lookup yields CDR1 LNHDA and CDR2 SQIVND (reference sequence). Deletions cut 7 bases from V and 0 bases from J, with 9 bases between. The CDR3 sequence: CASKPPMNTEAFF. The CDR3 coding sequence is TGTGCCAGTAAGCCCCCGATGAACACTGAAGCTTTCTTT.

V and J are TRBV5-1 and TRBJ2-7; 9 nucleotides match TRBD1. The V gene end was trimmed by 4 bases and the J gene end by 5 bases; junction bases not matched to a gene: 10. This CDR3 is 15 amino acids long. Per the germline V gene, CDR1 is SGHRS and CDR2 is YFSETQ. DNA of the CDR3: TGCGCCAGCAGCCTGACGGGACAGGGTACCCACGAGCAGTACTTC. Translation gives CASSLTGQGTHEQYF.

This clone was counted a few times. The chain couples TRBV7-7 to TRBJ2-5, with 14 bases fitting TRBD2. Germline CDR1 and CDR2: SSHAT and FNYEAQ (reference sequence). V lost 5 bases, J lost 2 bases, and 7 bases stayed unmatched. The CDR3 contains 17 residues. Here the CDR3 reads CASSPGTSGSYQETQYF. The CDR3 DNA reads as TGTGCCAGCAGCCCCGGGACTAGCGGGAGTTATCAAGAGACCCAGTACTTC.

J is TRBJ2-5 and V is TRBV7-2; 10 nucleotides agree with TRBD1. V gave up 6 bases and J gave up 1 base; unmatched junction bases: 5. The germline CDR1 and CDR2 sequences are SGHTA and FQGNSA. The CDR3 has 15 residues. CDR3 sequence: CASRLGTGVQETQYF. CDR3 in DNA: TGTGCCAGCAGGCTTGGGACAGGGGTCCAAGAGACCCAGTACTTC.

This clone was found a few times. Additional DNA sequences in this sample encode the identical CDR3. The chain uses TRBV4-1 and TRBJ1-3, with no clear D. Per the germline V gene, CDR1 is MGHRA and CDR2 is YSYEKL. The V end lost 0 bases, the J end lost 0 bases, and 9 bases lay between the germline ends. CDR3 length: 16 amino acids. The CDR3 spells CASSQDPGDSGNTIYF. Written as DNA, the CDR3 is TGCGCCAGCAGCCAAGATCCGGGTGACTCTGGAAACACCATATATTTT.

The CDR3 coding sequence is TGTGCCAGCAGGGAGAGCGGGGGATACTCCTACGAGCAGTACTTC. Its translation: CASRESGGYSYEQYF. The rearrangement joins TRBV7-9 to TRBJ2-7, with TRBD2 identical over 8 bases. V lost 6 bases, J lost 0 bases, and 7 bases stayed unmatched. The CDR3 is 15 amino acids. Germline loops: CDR1 SEHNR, CDR2 FQNEAQ (reference sequence).

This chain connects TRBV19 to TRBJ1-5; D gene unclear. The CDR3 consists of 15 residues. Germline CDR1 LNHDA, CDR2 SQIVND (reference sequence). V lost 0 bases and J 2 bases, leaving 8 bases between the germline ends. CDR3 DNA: TGTGCCAGTAGTATAGATGCAGGAGGCAATCAGCCCCAGCATTTT. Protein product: CASSIDAGGNQPQHF.

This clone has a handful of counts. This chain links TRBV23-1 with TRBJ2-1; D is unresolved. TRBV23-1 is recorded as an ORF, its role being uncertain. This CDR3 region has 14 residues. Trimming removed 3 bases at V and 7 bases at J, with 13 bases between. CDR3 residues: CASSHRPHRNEQFF. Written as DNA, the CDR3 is TGCGCCAGCAGTCACCGGCCTCACAGAAATGAGCAGTTCTTC.

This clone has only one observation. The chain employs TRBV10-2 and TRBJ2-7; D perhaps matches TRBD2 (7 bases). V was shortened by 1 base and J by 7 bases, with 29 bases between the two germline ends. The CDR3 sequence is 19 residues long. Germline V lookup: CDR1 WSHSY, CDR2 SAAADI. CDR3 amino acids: CASSELWGGAPQLLGEQYF. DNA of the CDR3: TGCGCCAGCAGTGAGTTGTGGGGGGGGGCCCCACAGCTACTTGGGGAGCAGTACTTC.

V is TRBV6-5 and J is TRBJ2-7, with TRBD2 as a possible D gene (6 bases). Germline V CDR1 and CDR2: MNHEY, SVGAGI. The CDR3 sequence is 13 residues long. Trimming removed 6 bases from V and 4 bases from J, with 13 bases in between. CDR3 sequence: CASSKGGGYEQYF. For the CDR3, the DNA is TGTGCCAGCAGCAAGGGCGGAGGGTACGAGCAGTACTTC.

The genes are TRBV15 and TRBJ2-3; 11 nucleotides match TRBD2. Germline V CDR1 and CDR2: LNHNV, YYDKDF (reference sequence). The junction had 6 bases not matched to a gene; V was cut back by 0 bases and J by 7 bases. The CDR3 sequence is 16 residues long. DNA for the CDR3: TGTGCCACCAGCAGAGATGGTCCTAGCGGGGGGTATACGCAGTATTTT. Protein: CATSRDGPSGGYTQYF.

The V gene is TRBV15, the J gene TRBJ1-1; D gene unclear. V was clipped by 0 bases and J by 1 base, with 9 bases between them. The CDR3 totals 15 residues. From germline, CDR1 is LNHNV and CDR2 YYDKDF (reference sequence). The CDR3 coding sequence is TGTGCCACCAGCAGAGATCACGGCAGGAACACTGAAGCTTTCTTT. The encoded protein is CATSRDHGRNTEAFF.

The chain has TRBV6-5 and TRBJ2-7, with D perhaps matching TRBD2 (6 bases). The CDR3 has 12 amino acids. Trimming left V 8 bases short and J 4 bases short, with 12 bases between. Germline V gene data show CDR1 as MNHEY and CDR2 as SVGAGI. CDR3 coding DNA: TGTGCCAGCTCGGGGACTGCATACGAGCAGTACTTC. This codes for CASSGTAYEQYF.

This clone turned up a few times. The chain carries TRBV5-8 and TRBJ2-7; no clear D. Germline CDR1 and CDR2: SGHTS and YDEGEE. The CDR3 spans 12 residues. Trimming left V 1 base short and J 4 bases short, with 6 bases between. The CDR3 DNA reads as TGTGCCAGCAGCTTGATGGTTTACGAGCAGTACTTC. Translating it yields CASSLMVYEQYF.

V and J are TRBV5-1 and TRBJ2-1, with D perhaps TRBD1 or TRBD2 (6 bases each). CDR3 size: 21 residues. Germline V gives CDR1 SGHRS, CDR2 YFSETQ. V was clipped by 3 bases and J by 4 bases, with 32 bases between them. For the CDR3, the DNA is TGCGCCAGCAGCTCCCCTCGGAGCAGGGGAGGCAGCGAAACGGATTACAATGAGCAGTTCTTC. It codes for CASSSPRSRGGSETDYNEQFF.

The CDR3 region has the DNA TGCGCCAGCAGCCAAGCAGGATCTGGAAACACCATATATTTT. Its translation: CASSQAGSGNTIYF. The gene calls are TRBV4-1 and TRBJ1-3; D is uncertain. Per the germline V gene, CDR1 is MGHRA and CDR2 is YSYEKL. CDR3 size: 14 residues. V lost 1 base, J lost 1 base, and 5 bases lay in between.